Included here is one TCR beta chain sequence, with context. Its matching antigen is unknown. Produced via immunoSEQ multiplex PCR; TCRdb's table is partial and in-frame only. In the table there are around 23,000 clones, roughly 84% of which are singletons. The entry originates in a study of OX40 agonist ivuxolimab in advanced cancers. General study points: By week 6 at 0.1 to 3.0 mg/kg, blood CD4+ and CD8+ T cells had expanded clonally.

CDR1 and CDR2 from the germline V gene are PRHDT and FYEKMQ (reference sequence). Trimming removed 4 bases at V and 1 base at J, with 10 bases between. There are 14 residues in the CDR3. V usage is TRBV13 and J usage is TRBJ2-5, with a tentative D call TRBD2 (5 bases). This sample comprised CD4+ or CD8+ T cells sorted from blood, obtained in a trial of the OX40 agonist ivuxolimab. The sequence derives from an adult with an advanced solid tumor such as melanoma, head and neck, liver or kidney cancer. The CDR3 sequence: CASSSSEGQETQYF. The CDR3 DNA reads TGTGCCAGCAGCTCCTCCGAGGGCCAAGAGACCCAGTACTTC. Full variable domain (rest looked up from reference TRBV13 and TRBJ2-5): AAGVIQSPRHLIKEKRETATLKCYPIPRHDTVYWYQQGPGQDPQFLISFYEKMQSDKGSIPDRFSAQQFSDYHSELNMSSLELGDSALYFCASSSSEGQETQYFGPGTRLLVL.